This TCR beta chain emerged from a study of blood T cells in healthy people across ages. Study findings and constraints: It was not known whether donors were CMV positive (a possible confounder of expanded clonotype changes). Long-lived and aged donors differed, with more naive CD4+ cells and higher diversity in the long-lived.

On this clonotype itself: The antigen is unknown.

Sample-barcoded 5' priming and a J-beta primer mix drove a second PCR of about 6 to 12 cycles. The study obtained at least 2.5 million CDR3-containing paired-end reads from every sample. TCRdb reprocessed the 5' RACE reads with MiXCR, giving one entry per CDR3 protein. This table holds 650,000 to 950,000 distinct CDR3 sequences, approximately 44% found once. Germline CDR1 and CDR2: DFQATT and SNEGSKA (reference sequence). This CDR3 contains 14 residues. Between the trimmed V and J ends, which lost 3 bases and 1 base, there was a span of 11 bases. At least 7 million PBMCs were isolated per sample. What was sequenced was blood. The sequence was obtained from a man between 60 and 75 years old in good health. This chain joins TRBV20-1 and TRBJ2-3; perhaps TRBD1 as D (5 bases). In nucleotides, the CDR3 is TGCAGTGCTAGCCGGCAGGGCGGCACAGATACGCAGTATTTT. Its protein is CSASRQGGTDTQYF.